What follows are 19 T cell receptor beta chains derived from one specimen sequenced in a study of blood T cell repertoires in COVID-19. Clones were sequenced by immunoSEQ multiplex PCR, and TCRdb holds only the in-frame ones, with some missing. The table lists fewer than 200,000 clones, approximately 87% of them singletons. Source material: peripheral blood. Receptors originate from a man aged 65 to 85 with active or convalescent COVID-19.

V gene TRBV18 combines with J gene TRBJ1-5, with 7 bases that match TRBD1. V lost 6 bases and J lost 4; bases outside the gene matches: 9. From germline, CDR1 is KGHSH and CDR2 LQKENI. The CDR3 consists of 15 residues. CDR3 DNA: TGTGCCAGCTCGACAGCGACAGGGCCTAATCAGCCCCAGCATTTT. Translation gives CASSTATGPNQPQHF.

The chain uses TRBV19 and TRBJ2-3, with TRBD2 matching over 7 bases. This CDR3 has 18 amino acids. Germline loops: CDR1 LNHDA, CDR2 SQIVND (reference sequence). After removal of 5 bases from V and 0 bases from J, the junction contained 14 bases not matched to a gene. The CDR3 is CASSAQRERLASTDTQYF. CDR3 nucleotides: TGTGCCAGTAGTGCACAGAGGGAGAGACTAGCCAGCACAGATACGCAGTATTTT.

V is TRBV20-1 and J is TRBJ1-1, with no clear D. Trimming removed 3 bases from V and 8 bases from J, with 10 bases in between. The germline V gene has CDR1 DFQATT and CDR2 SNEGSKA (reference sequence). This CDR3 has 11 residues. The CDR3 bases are TGCAGTGCTAGTTTAGGCAGGGAAGCTTTCTTT. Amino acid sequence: CSASLGREAFF.

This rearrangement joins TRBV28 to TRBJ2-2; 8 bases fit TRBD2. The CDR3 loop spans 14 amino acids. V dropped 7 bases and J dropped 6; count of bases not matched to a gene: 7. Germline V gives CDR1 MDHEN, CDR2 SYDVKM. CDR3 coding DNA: TGTGCCAGCACCGTCGGACTAGCCTCCGGGGAGCTGTTTTTT. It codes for CASTVGLASGELFF. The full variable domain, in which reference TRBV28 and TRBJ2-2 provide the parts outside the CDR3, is DVKVTQSSRYLVKRTGEKVFLECVQDMDHENMFWYRQDPGLGLRLIYFSYDVKMKEKGDIPEGYSVSREKKERFSLILESASTNQTSMYLCASTVGLASGELFFGEGSRLTVL.

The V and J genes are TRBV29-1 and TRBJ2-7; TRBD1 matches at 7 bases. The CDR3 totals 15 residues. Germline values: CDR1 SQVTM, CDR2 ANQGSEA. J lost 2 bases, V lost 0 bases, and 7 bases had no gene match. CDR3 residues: CSVEDGRGLTYEQYF. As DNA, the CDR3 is TGCAGCGTTGAAGATGGAAGGGGGCTAACCTACGAGCAGTACTTC.

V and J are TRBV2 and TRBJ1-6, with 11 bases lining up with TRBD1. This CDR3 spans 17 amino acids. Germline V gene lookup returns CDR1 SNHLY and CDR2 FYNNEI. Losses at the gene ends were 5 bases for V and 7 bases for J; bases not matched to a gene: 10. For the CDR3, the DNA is TGTGCCAGCAGTCGTGGGACAGGGGGAAGGAAGAATTCACCCCTCCACTTT. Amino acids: CASSRGTGGRKNSPLHF. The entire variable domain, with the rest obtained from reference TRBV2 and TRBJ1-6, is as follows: EPEVTQTPSHQVTQMGQEVILRCVPISNHLYFYWYRQILGQKVEFLVSFYNNEISEKSEIFDDQFSVERPDGSNFTLKIRSTKLEDSAMYFCASSRGTGGRKNSPLHFGNGTRLTVT.

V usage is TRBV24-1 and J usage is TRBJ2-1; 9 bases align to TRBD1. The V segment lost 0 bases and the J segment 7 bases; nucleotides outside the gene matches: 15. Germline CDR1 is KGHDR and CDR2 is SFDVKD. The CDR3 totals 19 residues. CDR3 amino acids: CATSDLNRGQWGNRNEQFF. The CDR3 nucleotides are TGTGCCACCAGTGATTTGAACAGGGGGCAATGGGGAAATCGGAATGAGCAGTTCTTC.

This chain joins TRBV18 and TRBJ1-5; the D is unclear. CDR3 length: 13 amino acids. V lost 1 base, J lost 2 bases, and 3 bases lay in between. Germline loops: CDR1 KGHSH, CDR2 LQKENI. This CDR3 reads CASSPQRNQPQHF. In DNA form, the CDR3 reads TGTGCCAGCTCACCACAGCGCAATCAGCCCCAGCATTTT.

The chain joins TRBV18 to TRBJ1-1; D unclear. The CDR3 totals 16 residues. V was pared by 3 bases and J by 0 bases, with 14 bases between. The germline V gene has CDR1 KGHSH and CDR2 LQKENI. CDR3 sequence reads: CASSPSPADMNTEAFF. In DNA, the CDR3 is TGTGCCAGCTCACCCTCACCGGCAGACATGAACACTGAAGCTTTCTTT.

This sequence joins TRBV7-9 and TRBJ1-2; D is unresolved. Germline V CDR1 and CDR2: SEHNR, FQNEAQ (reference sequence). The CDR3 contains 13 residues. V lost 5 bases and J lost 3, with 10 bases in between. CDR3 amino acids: CASSPESYYGYTF. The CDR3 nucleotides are TGTGCCAGCAGCCCCGAGAGTTACTATGGCTACACCTTC.

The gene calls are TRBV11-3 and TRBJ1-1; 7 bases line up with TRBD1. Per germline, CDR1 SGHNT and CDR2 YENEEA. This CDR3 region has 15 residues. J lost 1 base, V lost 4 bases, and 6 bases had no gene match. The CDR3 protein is CASSSTGDPNTEAFF. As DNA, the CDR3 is TGTGCCAGCAGCTCTACAGGGGACCCGAACACTGAAGCTTTCTTT.

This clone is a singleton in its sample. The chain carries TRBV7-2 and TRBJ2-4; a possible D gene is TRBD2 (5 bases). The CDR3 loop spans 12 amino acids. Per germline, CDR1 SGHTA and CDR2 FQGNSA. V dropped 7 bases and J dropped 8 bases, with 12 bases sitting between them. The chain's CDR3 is CASTYGSDIQYF. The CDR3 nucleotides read TGTGCCAGCACCTATGGGAGTGACATTCAGTACTTC. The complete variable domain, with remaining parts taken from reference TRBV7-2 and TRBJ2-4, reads GAGVSQSPSNKVTEKGKDVELRCDPISGHTALYWYRQSLGQGLEFLIYFQGNSAPDKSGLPSDRFSAERTGGSVSTLTIQRTQQEDSAVYLCASTYGSDIQYFGAGTRLSVL.

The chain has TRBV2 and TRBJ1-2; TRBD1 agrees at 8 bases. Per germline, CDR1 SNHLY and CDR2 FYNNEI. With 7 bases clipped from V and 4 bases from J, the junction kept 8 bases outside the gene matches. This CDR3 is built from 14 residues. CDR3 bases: TGTGCCAGCAATATCAGGGGGCGCGCCTATGGCTACACCTTC. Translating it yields CASNIRGRAYGYTF.

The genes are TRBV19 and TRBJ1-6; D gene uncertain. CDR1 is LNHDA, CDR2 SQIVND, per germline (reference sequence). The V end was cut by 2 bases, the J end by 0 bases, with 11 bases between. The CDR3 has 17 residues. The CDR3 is CASSIKGGGSYNSPLHF. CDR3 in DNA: TGTGCCAGTAGTATAAAAGGAGGAGGCTCCTATAATTCACCCCTCCACTTT.

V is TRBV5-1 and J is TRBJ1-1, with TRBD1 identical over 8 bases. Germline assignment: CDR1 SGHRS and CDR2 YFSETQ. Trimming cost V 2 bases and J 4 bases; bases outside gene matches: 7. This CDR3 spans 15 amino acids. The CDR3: CASSLTGGSGTEAFF. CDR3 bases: TGCGCCAGCAGCTTAACAGGGGGGTCCGGCACTGAAGCTTTCTTT. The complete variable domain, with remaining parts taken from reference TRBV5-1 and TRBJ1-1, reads KAGVTQTPRYLIKTRGQQVTLSCSPISGHRSVSWYQQTPGQGLQFLFEYFSETQRNKGNFPGRFSGRQFSNSRSEMNVSTLELGDSALYLCASSLTGGSGTEAFFGQGTRLTVV.

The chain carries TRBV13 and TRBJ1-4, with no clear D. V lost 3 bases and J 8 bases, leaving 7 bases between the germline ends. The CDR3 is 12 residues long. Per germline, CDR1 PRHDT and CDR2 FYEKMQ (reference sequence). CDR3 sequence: CASSFHREKLFF. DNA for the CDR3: TGTGCCAGCAGCTTTCACCGGGAAAAACTGTTTTTT.

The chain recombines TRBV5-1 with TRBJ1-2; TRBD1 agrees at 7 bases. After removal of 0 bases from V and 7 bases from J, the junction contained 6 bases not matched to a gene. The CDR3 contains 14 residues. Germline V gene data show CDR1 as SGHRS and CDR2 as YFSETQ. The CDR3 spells CASSLGDRGFGYTF. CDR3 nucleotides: TGCGCCAGCAGCTTGGGGGACAGAGGTTTTGGCTACACCTTC.

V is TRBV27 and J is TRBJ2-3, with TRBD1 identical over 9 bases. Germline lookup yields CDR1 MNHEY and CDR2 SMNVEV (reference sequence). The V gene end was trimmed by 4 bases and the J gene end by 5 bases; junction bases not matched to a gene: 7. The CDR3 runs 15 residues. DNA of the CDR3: TGTGCCAGCAGTTACTACAGGGGGCTTGGAGATACGCAGTATTTT. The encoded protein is CASSYYRGLGDTQYF.

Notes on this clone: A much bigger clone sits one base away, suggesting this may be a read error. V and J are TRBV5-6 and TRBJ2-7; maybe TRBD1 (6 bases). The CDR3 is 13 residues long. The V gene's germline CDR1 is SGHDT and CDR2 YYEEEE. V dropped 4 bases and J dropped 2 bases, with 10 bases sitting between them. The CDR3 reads CASSLRDTYEQYF. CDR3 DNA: TGTGCCAGCAGCCTCCGGGACACCTACGAGCAGTACTTC.